This T cell receptor beta chain derives from a study of technical replicates of blood from several donors. Sequenced by immunoSEQ multiplex PCR; TCRdb stores in-frame clones only, minus some. The sample consists of about 50,000 clones, 80% to 95% of them appearing once. V was shortened by 6 bases and J by 1 base, with 10 bases between the two germline ends. This CDR3 comprises 14 residues. Germline V gives CDR1 MNHNY, CDR2 SVGAGI (reference sequence). The chain combines TRBV6-6 with TRBJ1-5; no definite D call. The material sequenced was PBMCs. This TCR was recovered from a human donor in good health. Some clones in this sample may be carry-over from other donors' samples. The CDR3 DNA sequence: TGTGCCAGCAGCCCCCGCCAGAGCAATCAGCCCCAGCATTTT. This codes for CASSPRQSNQPQHF.